This T cell receptor (beta chain) is from a study of cytomegalovirus exposure and HLA in healthy donors. Primers included in the PCR were 60 Vbeta and 13 Jbeta primers. Some clones are missing from TCRdb's copy, which holds only in-frame ones; the method was immunoSEQ multiplex PCR. This table holds around 170,000 clones, around three quarters found once. Trimming removed 5 bases at V and 7 bases at J, with 9 bases between. Germline V CDR1 and CDR2: MNHEY, SMNVEV (reference sequence). CDR3 length: 12 amino acids. The TCR originated in a middle-aged woman in good health and CMV-seronegative. The sample comprised PBMCs. This chain connects TRBV27 to TRBJ1-5; a weak D match, TRBD1 (6 bases). CDR3 bases: TGTGCCAGCAGTATCACAGGGCAGCCCCAGCATTTT. This encodes CASSITGQPQHF.